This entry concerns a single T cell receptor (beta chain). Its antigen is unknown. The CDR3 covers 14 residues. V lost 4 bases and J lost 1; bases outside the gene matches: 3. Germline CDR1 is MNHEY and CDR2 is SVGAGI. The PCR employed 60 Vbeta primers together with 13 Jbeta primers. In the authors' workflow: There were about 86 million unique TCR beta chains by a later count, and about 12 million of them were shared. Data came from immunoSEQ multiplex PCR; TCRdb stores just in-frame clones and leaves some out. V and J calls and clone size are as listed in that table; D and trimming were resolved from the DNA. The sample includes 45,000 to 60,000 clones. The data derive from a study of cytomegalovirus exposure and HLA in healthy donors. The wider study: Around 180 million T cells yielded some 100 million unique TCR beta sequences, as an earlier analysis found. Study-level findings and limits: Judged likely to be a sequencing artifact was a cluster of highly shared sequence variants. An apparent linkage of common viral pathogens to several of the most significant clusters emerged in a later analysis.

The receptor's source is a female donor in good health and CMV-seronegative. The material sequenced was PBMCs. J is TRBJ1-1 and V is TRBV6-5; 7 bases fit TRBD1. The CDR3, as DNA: TGTGCCAGCAGTTTTACAGGGGCGAACACTGAAGCTTTCTTT. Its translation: CASSFTGANTEAFF.